This T cell receptor beta chain was sequenced for a study of OX40 agonist ivuxolimab in advanced cancers. Study overall: The drug used for patients, ivuxolimab, was an agonistic anti-OX40 (CD134) antibody. The study's findings and limits: Clonal expansion was seen in CD4+ and CD8+ blood T cells by week 6 at 0.1 to 3.0 mg/kg. Among the least clonally expanded were partial responders at 0.1-3.0 mg/kg.

To note about this clone: Its matching antigen is unknown.

There are 15 residues in the CDR3. CDR1 and CDR2 (germline): MNHEY, SVGAGI. Trimming cost V 0 bases and J 2 bases, with 11 bases left between them. Here immunoSEQ multiplex PCR was the method, and the copy in TCRdb shows in-frame clones only, minus some. In the table there are about 27,000 clones, approximately 80% of which are singletons. Material: CD4+ or CD8+ T cells sorted from blood, obtained in a trial of the OX40 agonist ivuxolimab. V and J are TRBV6-5 and TRBJ2-7; D gene uncertain. The sequence derives from an adult with an advanced solid tumor such as melanoma, head and neck, liver or kidney cancer. In DNA form, the CDR3 reads TGTGCCAGCAGTTACTCCTGGGTGGGGACCTACGAGCAGTACTTC. Translated: CASSYSWVGTYEQYF.